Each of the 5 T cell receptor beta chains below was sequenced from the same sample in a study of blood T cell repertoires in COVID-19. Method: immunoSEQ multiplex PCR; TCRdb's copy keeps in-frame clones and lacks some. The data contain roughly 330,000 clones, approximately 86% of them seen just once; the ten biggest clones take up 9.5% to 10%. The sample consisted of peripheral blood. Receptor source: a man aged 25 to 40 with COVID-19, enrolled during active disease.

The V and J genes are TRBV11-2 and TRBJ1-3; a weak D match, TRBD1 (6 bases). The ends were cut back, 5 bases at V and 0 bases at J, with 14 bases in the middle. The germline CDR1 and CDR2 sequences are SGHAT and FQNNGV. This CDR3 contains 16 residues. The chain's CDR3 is CASSARQDISGNTIYF. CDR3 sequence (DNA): TGTGCCAGCAGCGCTCGACAGGATATCTCTGGAAACACCATATATTTT. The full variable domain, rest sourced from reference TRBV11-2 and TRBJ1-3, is EAGVAQSPRYKIIEKRQSVAFWCNPISGHATLYWYQQILGQGPKLLIQFQNNGVVDDSQLPKDRFSAERLKGVDSTLKIQPAKLEDSAVYLCASSARQDISGNTIYFGEGSWLTVV.

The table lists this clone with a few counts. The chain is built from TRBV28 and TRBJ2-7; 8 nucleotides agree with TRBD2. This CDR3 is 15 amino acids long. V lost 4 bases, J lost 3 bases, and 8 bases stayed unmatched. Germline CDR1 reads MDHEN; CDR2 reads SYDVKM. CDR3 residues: CASSSAGEGNYEQYF. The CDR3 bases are TGTGCCAGCAGTTCAGCGGGAGAGGGGAACTACGAGCAGTACTTC. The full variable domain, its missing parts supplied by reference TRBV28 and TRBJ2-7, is DVKVTQSSRYLVKRTGEKVFLECVQDMDHENMFWYRQDPGLGLRLIYFSYDVKMKEKGDIPEGYSVSREKKERFSLILESASTNQTSMYLCASSSAGEGNYEQYFGPGTRLTVT.

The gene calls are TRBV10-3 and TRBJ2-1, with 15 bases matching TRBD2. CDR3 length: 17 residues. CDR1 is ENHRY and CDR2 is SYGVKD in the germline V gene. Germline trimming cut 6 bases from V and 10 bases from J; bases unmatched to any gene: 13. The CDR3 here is CAISQPGLAGGRNEQFF. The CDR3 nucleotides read TGTGCCATCAGCCAACCCGGACTAGCGGGGGGGCGAAACGAGCAGTTCTTC.

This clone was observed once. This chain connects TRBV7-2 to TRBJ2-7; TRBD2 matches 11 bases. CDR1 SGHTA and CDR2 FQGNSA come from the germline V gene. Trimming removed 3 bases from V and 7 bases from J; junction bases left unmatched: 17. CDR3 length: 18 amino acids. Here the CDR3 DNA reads TGTGCCAGCAGCTTCCAACGGGGCGTAGCGGGAGGGCCGAGGGAGCAGTACTTC. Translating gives CASSFQRGVAGGPREQYF.

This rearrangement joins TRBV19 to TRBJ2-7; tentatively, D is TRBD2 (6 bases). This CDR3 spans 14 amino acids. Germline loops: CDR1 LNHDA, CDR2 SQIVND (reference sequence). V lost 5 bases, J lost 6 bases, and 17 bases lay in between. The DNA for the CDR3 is TGTGCCAGTAGTGGGCGGGGCCGTCCGGGCGAGCAGTACTTC. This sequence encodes CASSGRGRPGEQYF.